The clone carrying this T cell receptor beta chain was detected ten times or more. Using unique molecular identifiers, the investigators prepared the TCRbeta library. One entry per CDR3 protein, called by TCRdb with MiXCR from the PCR reads. Of approximately 150,000 distinct CDR3 sequences listed, about 9% are singletons. The entry originates in a study of T-cell reconstitution after alpha-beta-depleted transplantation in children. This CDR3 spans 16 amino acids. V was shortened by 2 bases and J by 0 bases, with 11 bases between the two germline ends. The germline gives CDR1 MDHEN, CDR2 SYDVKM. This receptor was obtained from a female patient aged 2-9 years who had a stem cell transplant for congenital amegakaryocytic thrombocytopenia, so the T cells may come from the graft donor. The V gene is TRBV28, the J gene TRBJ2-1, with D unresolved. Sequencing was performed on PBMCs, mostly from graft donor cells, taken 180 days after TCRalphabeta/CD19-depleted stem cell transplant. CDR3 coding DNA: TGTGCCAGCAGTTTAGACCAGAACCCCTCCTACAATGAGCAGTTCTTC. It encodes CASSLDQNPSYNEQFF.